The 28 T cell receptor beta chains in this list originate from one sample, sequenced in a study of beta chain features in type 1 diabetes. Expressed TCRB transcripts were sequenced because the entire RNA isolate underwent reverse transcription. Clones were sequenced by immunoSEQ multiplex PCR, and TCRdb holds only the in-frame ones, with some missing. Of 400,000 to 450,000 clones detected, 11% to 15% appear once; the ten largest clones hold roughly 0.035%. Sequencing was performed on naive CD4+ T cells from blood. Every receptor here comes from a man aged 25 to 45 in good health.

The chain joins TRBV7-2 to TRBJ2-1, with 8 bases aligning to TRBD2. The CDR3 spans 17 residues. V dropped 4 bases and J dropped 2; count of bases not matched to a gene: 10. Germline loops: CDR1 SGHTA, CDR2 FQGNSA. The CDR3 loop is CASSSTLLAGAYNEQFF. CDR3 coding DNA: TGTGCCAGCAGCTCGACACTCCTAGCGGGTGCCTACAATGAGCAGTTCTTC.

This chain joins TRBV25-1 and TRBJ2-1; D remains ambiguous. V lost 3 bases, J lost 4 bases, and 10 bases lay in between. The germline gives CDR1 MGHDK, CDR2 SYGVNS. The CDR3 has 14 residues. The CDR3 DNA reads TGTGCCAGCAGTGATGCTCTTTTTTACAATGAGCAGTTCTTC. Protein: CASSDALFYNEQFF.

The chain employs TRBV27 and TRBJ2-7, with TRBD1 matching 7 bases. This CDR3 has 14 residues. Trimming at V came to 4 bases and at J to 4 bases, leaving 7 bases not matched to a gene. Germline V gene sequence: CDR1 MNHEY, CDR2 SMNVEV (reference sequence). The CDR3 loop is CASSSETGWYEQYF. CDR3 nucleotides: TGTGCCAGCAGTTCGGAGACAGGGTGGTACGAGCAGTACTTC.

This clone was observed a handful of times. The rearrangement links TRBV7-2 to TRBJ2-2, with D possibly being TRBD1 or TRBD2 (6 bases each). Trimming removed 8 bases at V and 6 bases at J, with 16 bases between. This CDR3 is built from 14 residues. The V gene's germline CDR1 is SGHTA and CDR2 FQGNSA. CDR3: CASGQGRSSGELFF. CDR3 bases: TGTGCCAGCGGCCAGGGGAGGTCGTCCGGGGAGCTGTTTTTT.

On this clone itself: Other nucleotide sequences in the sample specify the same CDR3. The rearrangement joins TRBV7-2 to TRBJ2-7; D is ambiguous. The CDR3 totals 11 residues. Germline V gene data show CDR1 as SGHTA and CDR2 as FQGNSA. V lost 5 bases, J lost 4 bases, and 6 bases lay in between. CDR3 DNA: TGTGCCAGCAGCCCTTTATACGAGCAGTACTTC. Translating it yields CASSPLYEQYF.

About this clone: Other DNA variants within this sample encode the same CDR3. V and J are TRBV9 and TRBJ2-2; D might be TRBD2 (7 bases). The germline V gene has CDR1 SGDLS and CDR2 YYNGEE. Trimming shortened V by 1 base and J by 2 bases, and 9 bases separated the two germline ends. The CDR3 has 15 amino acids. DNA of the CDR3: TGTGCCAGCAGCGTAAGCGGGACAAACACCGGGGAGCTGTTTTTT. Protein product: CASSVSGTNTGELFF.

The chain carries TRBV7-2 and TRBJ2-3; possible D gene TRBD1, 5 bases. This CDR3 has 15 residues. Germline V gene sequence: CDR1 SGHTA, CDR2 FQGNSA. Trimming stripped 5 bases from V and 7 bases from J, with 19 bases between. CDR3 region: CASSLIGARHNTQYF. CDR3 in DNA: TGTGCCAGCAGCCTGATAGGGGCTAGACATAATACGCAGTATTTT.

This clone came up a few times. The chain recombines TRBV18 with TRBJ1-1; D is unclear. The CDR3 has 13 amino acids. Trimming shortened V by 6 bases and J by 3 bases, and 11 bases separated the two germline ends. Germline assignment: CDR1 KGHSH and CDR2 LQKENI. The CDR3 DNA sequence: TGTGCCAGCTCCCCGCGGGCGCACACTGAAGCTTTCTTT. It specifies CASSPRAHTEAFF.

The V gene is TRBV5-4, the J gene TRBJ2-1; TRBD1 is a possible D gene (6 bases). The V end lost 0 bases, the J end lost 5 bases, and 12 bases lay between the germline ends. The CDR3 runs 15 residues. Germline V gene sequence: CDR1 SGHNT, CDR2 YYREEE (reference sequence). The CDR3 DNA reads TGTGCCAGCAGCTTGGAAACAGGGCGGAACAATGAGCAGTTCTTC. Amino acid sequence: CASSLETGRNNEQFF.

The J gene is TRBJ2-7, the V gene TRBV19, with a tentative D call TRBD1 (5 bases). The V gene's germline CDR1 is LNHDA and CDR2 SQIVND (reference sequence). The CDR3 loop spans 12 amino acids. V lost 3 bases to trimming and J lost 4 bases, with 7 bases between them. For the CDR3, the DNA is TGTGCCAGTAGTATCGACAGTTACGAGCAGTACTTC. Translated: CASSIDSYEQYF.

In this sample, this clone turned up a few times. The chain employs TRBV25-1 and TRBJ1-6, with 7 bases identical to TRBD1. The germline CDR1 and CDR2 sequences are MGHDK and SYGVNS. CDR3 size: 14 residues. J lost 10 bases, V lost 2 bases, and 5 bases had no gene match. The CDR3 region has the DNA TGTGCCAGCAGTGAAGTAGGGGGCCGGTCACCCCTCCACTTT. Protein product: CASSEVGGRSPLHF.

This clone has a handful of counts. The chain recombines TRBV9 with TRBJ2-1; TRBD2 matches at 9 bases. Germline V gives CDR1 SGDLS, CDR2 YYNGEE. The CDR3 totals 17 residues. J gave up 1 base and V 4 bases, and 9 bases lay outside the gene matches. CDR3 in DNA: TGTGCCAGCAGCCCCGGGGCGGGAGGGTCGTCCTACAATGAGCAGTTCTTC. It translates to CASSPGAGGSSYNEQFF.

Written as DNA, the CDR3 is TGTGCCAGCAGCTCGCCCGACAGGGTCTGTCCCTACGAGCAGTACGTC. It encodes CASSSPDRVCPYEQYV. The chain employs TRBV7-4 and TRBJ2-7; 7 nucleotides agree with TRBD1. CDR3 length: 16 residues. Germline V gene sequence: CDR1 SGHVT, CDR2 SQSDAQ. Unmatched junction bases numbered 11, after V lost 4 bases and J lost 2 bases.

This clone was recorded once. The germline gene is not matched at one end of the junction; a read error may be the cause. The rearrangement links TRBV7-2 to TRBJ2-2, with D possibly being TRBD2 (6 bases). Per the germline V gene, CDR1 is SGHTA and CDR2 is FQGNSA. The CDR3 runs to 15 residues. The CDR3 reads CASSLARAGSGELFF. CDR3 in DNA: TGTGCCAGCAGCCTAGCCCGGGCGGGGAGCGGGGAGCTGTTTTTT.

This clone has just a few counts. The sample holds other DNA sequences that translate to the same CDR3. The chain carries TRBV7-2 and TRBJ2-5; 14 positions match TRBD2. Germline assignment: CDR1 SGHTA and CDR2 FQGNSA. This CDR3 has 16 residues. J gave up 1 base and V 5 bases, and 3 bases lay outside the gene matches. This CDR3 is CASSLGLAGGQETQYF. The CDR3 region has the DNA TGTGCCAGCAGCCTAGGACTAGCGGGGGGCCAAGAGACCCAGTACTTC. Combining the CDR3 with reference TRBV7-2 and TRBJ2-5 gives the whole variable domain GAGVSQSPSNKVTEKGKDVELRCDPISGHTALYWYRQSLGQGLEFLIYFQGNSAPDKSGLPSDRFSAERTGGSVSTLTIQRTQQEDSAVYLCASSLGLAGGQETQYFGPGTRLLVL.

The chain joins TRBV5-4 to TRBJ2-3; 9 nucleotides match TRBD2. Germline V gene lookup returns CDR1 SGHNT and CDR2 YYREEE (reference sequence). The CDR3 spans 16 residues. The V gene end was trimmed by 3 bases and the J gene end by 6 bases; junction bases not matched to a gene: 11. The CDR3 coding sequence is TGTGCCAGCAGCTCAGGAGCGGGAGGCGGGTCTGATACGCAGTATTTT. This sequence encodes CASSSGAGGGSDTQYF.

The chain employs TRBV18 and TRBJ1-1, with TRBD1 matching 9 bases. Germline CDR1 reads KGHSH; CDR2 reads LQKENI. This CDR3 has 15 amino acids. V trimming: 4 bases; J trimming: 2 bases; junction bases outside the gene matches: 5. In DNA form, the CDR3 reads TGTGCCAGCTCACTGGGACAGGGTCCCAACACTGAAGCTTTCTTT. Translation: CASSLGQGPNTEAFF.

V and J are TRBV6-6 and TRBJ1-1; D remains ambiguous. CDR1 and CDR2 (germline): MNHNY, SVGAGI (reference sequence). This CDR3 contains 12 residues. Deletions cut 2 bases from V and 11 bases from J, with 12 bases between. The CDR3 DNA reads as TGTGCCAGCAGTTACCGGGAGGGAGGCGCTTTCTTT. Amino acids: CASSYREGGAFF.

The chain employs TRBV29-1 and TRBJ1-5, with D unclear. CDR3 size: 15 residues. Germline CDR1 reads SQVTM; CDR2 reads ANQGSEA. The V end lost 4 bases, the J end lost 0 bases, and 13 bases lay between the germline ends. The CDR3 bases are TGCAGCGTTGCTGGTACAGACTATAGCAATCAGCCCCAGCATTTT. Its protein is CSVAGTDYSNQPQHF.

This clone occurred once. V is TRBV9 and J is TRBJ1-1; D gene ambiguous. This CDR3 has 13 amino acids. Between the trimmed V and J ends, which lost 4 bases and 4 bases, there was a span of 11 bases. Germline loops: CDR1 SGDLS, CDR2 YYNGEE. This chain's CDR3 is CASSPRGGTEAFF. The CDR3, as DNA: TGTGCCAGCAGCCCCCGGGGAGGCACTGAAGCTTTCTTT.

The chain links TRBV13 to TRBJ1-5, with D unclear. Trimming left V 3 bases short and J 0 bases short, with 3 bases between. Germline V gene data show CDR1 as PRHDT and CDR2 as FYEKMQ (reference sequence). CDR3 length equals 13 residues. The DNA for the CDR3 is TGTGCCAGCAGCTTTGCTAGCAATCAGCCCCAGCATTTT. Encoded protein: CASSFASNQPQHF.

The chain joins TRBV27 to TRBJ1-2; D is possibly TRBD1 (6 bases). Germline CDR1 and CDR2: MNHEY and SMNVEV (reference sequence). The CDR3 is 13 amino acids. The V gene lost 6 bases and the J gene lost 2 bases, with 10 bases spanning the gap. The CDR3 DNA is TGTGCCAGCAGAGAAACAGGGAACTATGGCTACACCTTC. Translation: CASRETGNYGYTF.

The chain employs TRBV29-1 and TRBJ2-3; no definite D call. The CDR3 consists of 13 residues. Trimming pared 2 bases from V and 0 bases from J, leaving 6 bases between. The germline V gene encodes CDR1 SQVTM and CDR2 ANQGSEA. The CDR3 bases are TGCAGCGTTGAACAGGACAGCACAGATACGCAGTATTTT. As protein: CSVEQDSTDTQYF.

The chain uses TRBV30 and TRBJ1-2, with D perhaps TRBD1 (5 bases). Germline V gives CDR1 GTSNPN, CDR2 SVGIG (reference sequence). The V end was cut by 4 bases, the J end by 7 bases, with 10 bases between. The length of the CDR3 is 11 residues. CDR3 bases: TGTGCCTGGAATGGGGCGGGTGGCTACACCTTC. As protein: CAWNGAGGYTF.

The CDR3 sequence: CASSVEPPPDTQYF. CDR3 nucleotides: TGTGCCAGCAGCGTGGAGCCCCCGCCAGATACGCAGTATTTT. J is TRBJ2-3 and V is TRBV9; the D is unclear. Trimming cost V 2 bases and J 4 bases, with 11 bases left between them. The CDR3 is made up of 14 amino acids. Germline V gives CDR1 SGDLS, CDR2 YYNGEE.

The rearrangement uses TRBV9 and TRBJ2-5; D is ambiguous. Germline CDR1 SGDLS, CDR2 YYNGEE. The V gene lost 4 bases and the J gene lost 5 bases, with 27 bases spanning the gap. The CDR3 runs 18 residues. Here the CDR3 reads CASSPGNHRWLISETQYF. CDR3 nucleotide sequence: TGTGCCAGCAGCCCCGGTAATCACCGGTGGCTTATTTCCGAGACCCAGTACTTC.

V usage is TRBV6-6 and J usage is TRBJ2-7, with D hard to call. Germline V gene lookup returns CDR1 MNHNY and CDR2 SVGAGI (reference sequence). V was clipped by 5 bases and J by 5 bases, with 13 bases between them. The CDR3 sequence is 13 residues long. CDR3 amino acids: CASSRAFGDEQYV. Here the CDR3 DNA reads TGTGCCAGCAGTCGAGCTTTTGGCGACGAGCAGTACGTC.

In its sample, this clone was seen a few times. This chain links TRBV4-1 with TRBJ2-5; tentatively, D is TRBD1 (6 bases). There are 14 residues in the CDR3. Deletions cut 4 bases from V and 3 bases from J, with 12 bases between. Germline V gene lookup returns CDR1 MGHRA and CDR2 YSYEKL. CDR3 amino acids: CASSRTGKEETQYF. In DNA form, the CDR3 reads TGCGCCAGCAGCCGAACAGGGAAAGAAGAGACCCAGTACTTC.